The T cell receptor beta chain described here comes from a study of Graves' ophthalmopathy and Graves' hyperthyroidism. General study findings and limits: For separating ophthalmopathy from stable hyperthyroidism, a 13-signature model gave 85% to 90% sensitivity and 75% to 83% specificity.

The authors amplified TCR beta CDR3 regions from RNA transcripts. RT-PCR was first run with HTBI primers, then multiplex PCR in a second round. Via MiXCR, TCRdb re-called the multiplex PCR reads, giving one row per CDR3 protein. The sample carries roughly 610,000 distinct CDR3 sequences, about 20% recorded once. As to this clonotype: Its antigen remains unknown.

The germline V gene has CDR1 SGHRS and CDR2 YFSETQ. Germline trimming cut 6 bases from V and 3 bases from J; bases unmatched to any gene: 14. The CDR3 spans 17 residues. The sequence derives from a woman aged 18 to 35 with stable Graves' hyperthyroidism. Some clones in this sample may be carry-over from other donors' samples. Source material: peripheral blood. The rearrangement links TRBV5-1 to TRBJ2-1; 8 bases agree with TRBD1. The CDR3 sequence: CASTSKRTGFFYNEQFF. CDR3 nucleotide sequence: TGCGCCAGCACCTCAAAACGGACAGGGTTTTTCTACAATGAGCAGTTCTTC. Looking up the rest from reference TRBV5-1 and TRBJ2-1 gives the full variable domain: KAGVTQTPRYLIKTRGQQVTLSCSPISGHRSVSWYQQTPGQGLQFLFEYFSETQRNKGNFPGRFSGRQFSNSRSEMNVSTLELGDSALYLCASTSKRTGFFYNEQFFGPGTRLTVL.